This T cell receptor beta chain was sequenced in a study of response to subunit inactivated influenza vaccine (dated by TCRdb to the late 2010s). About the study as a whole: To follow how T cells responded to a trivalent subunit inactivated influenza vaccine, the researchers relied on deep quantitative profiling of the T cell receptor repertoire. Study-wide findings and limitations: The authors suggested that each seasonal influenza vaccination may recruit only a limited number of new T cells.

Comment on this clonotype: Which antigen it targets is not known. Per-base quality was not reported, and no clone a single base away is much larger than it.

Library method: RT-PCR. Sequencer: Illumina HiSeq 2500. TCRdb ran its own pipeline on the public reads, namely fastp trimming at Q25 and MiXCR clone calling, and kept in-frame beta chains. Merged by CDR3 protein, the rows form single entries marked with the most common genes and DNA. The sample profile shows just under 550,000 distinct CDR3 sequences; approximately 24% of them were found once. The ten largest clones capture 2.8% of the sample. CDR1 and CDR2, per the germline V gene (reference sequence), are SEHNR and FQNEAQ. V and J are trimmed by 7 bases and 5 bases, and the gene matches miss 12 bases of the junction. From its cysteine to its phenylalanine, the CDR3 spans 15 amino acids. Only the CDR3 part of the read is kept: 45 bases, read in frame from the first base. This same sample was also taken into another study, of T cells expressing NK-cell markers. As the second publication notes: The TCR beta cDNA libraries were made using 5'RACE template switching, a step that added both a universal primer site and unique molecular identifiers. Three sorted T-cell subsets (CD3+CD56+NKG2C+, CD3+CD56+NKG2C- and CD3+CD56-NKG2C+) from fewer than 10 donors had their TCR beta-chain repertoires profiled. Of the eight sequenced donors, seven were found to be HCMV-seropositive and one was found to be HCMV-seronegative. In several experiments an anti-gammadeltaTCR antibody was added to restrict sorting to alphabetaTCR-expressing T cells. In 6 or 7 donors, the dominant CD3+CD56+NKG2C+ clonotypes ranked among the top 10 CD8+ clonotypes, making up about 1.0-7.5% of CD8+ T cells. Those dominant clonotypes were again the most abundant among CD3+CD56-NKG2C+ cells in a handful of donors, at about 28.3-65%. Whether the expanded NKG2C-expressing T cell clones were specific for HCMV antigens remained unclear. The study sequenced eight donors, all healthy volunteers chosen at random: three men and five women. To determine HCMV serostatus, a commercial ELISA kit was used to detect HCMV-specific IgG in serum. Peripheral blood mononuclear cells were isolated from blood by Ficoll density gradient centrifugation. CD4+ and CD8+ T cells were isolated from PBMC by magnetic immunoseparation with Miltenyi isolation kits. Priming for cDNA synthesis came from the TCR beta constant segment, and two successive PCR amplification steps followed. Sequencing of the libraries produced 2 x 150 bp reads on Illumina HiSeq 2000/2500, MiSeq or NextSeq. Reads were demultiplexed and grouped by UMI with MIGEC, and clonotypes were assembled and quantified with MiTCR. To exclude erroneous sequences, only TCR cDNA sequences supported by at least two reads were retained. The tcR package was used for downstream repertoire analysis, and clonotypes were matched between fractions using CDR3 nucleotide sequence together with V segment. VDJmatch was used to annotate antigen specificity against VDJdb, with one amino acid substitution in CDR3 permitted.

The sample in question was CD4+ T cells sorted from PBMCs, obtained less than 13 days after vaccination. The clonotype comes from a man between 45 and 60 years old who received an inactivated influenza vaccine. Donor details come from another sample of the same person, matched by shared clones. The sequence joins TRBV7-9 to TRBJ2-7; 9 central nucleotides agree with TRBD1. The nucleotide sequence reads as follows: TGTGCCAGCACCCTCGGGACAGGGACTATCCACGAGCAGTACTTC. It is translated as CASTLGTGTIHEQYF.